This TCR beta chain was found in a study of shared clonotypes between healthy human individuals. As defined, naive CD8 cells were CD45RO-negative and positively selected for CCR7, with terminally differentiated effector memory CD45RA+ cells excluded. The repertoire was sequenced with immunoSEQ multiplex PCR; TCRdb's copy has only in-frame clones and lacks some. This table holds about 2 million clones, 85% to 95% found once. The CDR3 consists of 14 residues. Germline V lookup: CDR1 KGHSH, CDR2 LQKENI. V shed 2 bases and J shed 0 bases, with 8 bases lying between them. The sequence derives from a man aged 18 to 29 in good health. The sequenced sample was naive CD8+ T cells sorted from blood. The gene calls are TRBV18 and TRBJ2-7; D perhaps matches TRBD2 (5 bases). CDR3 nucleotides: TGTGCCAGCTCACCAGCTCGGGGCTCCTACGAGCAGTACTTC. It specifies CASSPARGSYEQYF.